The 15 T cell receptor beta chains below all came from one sample that was sequenced in a study of cytomegalovirus exposure and HLA in healthy donors. In the PCR, 60 Vbeta and 13 Jbeta primers were used. Repertoires were generated with immunoSEQ multiplex PCR, while TCRdb's copy carries only in-frame clones and drops some. The sample carries around 170,000 clones, approximately 71% recorded once. The sample consisted of PBMCs. These receptors were collected from a girl under 18 in good health and CMV-seronegative.

The chain recombines TRBV7-9 with TRBJ1-2; TRBD1 matches at 7 bases. Germline loops: CDR1 SEHNR, CDR2 FQNEAQ (reference sequence). This CDR3 is built from 15 residues. V dropped 5 bases and J dropped 4; count of bases not matched to a gene: 10. The CDR3 protein is CASSLQDRAIYGYTF. The CDR3 DNA reads as TGTGCCAGCAGCCTTCAAGACAGGGCCATCTATGGCTACACCTTC.

This chain uses TRBV27 with TRBJ2-5, with 8 bases matching TRBD1. V lost 4 bases, J lost 5 bases, and 6 bases stayed unmatched. The CDR3 sequence is 14 residues long. Germline CDR1 and CDR2: MNHEY and SMNVEV (reference sequence). CDR3 nucleotides: TGTGCCAGCAGTTGGCGACAGGGGATGGAGACCCAGTACTTC. Translation gives CASSWRQGMETQYF.

V and J are TRBV25-1 and TRBJ1-1; tentatively, D is TRBD1 (5 bases). This CDR3 is 14 amino acids long. The V end was cut by 3 bases, the J end by 10 bases, with 18 bases between. The germline CDR1 and CDR2 sequences are MGHDK and SYGVNS. CDR3 amino acids: CASSEPGLPSVAFF. The CDR3 DNA follows: TGTGCCAGCAGTGAGCCGGGACTTCCTTCGGTAGCTTTCTTT.

CDR3 amino acids: CASSQEGVQTSGNTIYF. The CDR3 DNA is TGCGCCAGCAGCCAAGAGGGAGTCCAAACCTCTGGAAACACCATATATTTT. The chain couples TRBV4-1 to TRBJ1-3; D remains ambiguous. This CDR3 comprises 17 residues. V shed 0 bases and J shed 0 bases, with 12 bases lying between them. Looked up from germline, CDR1 is MGHRA and CDR2 is YSYEKL.

This clone was counted only a few times. The chain joins TRBV27 to TRBJ2-1, with 10 bases aligning to TRBD1. Per germline, CDR1 MNHEY and CDR2 SMNVEV (reference sequence). This CDR3 has 15 residues. V shed 5 bases and J 7 bases; nucleotides not matched to a gene: 8. The CDR3 DNA is TGTGCCAGCAGTACCAGACAGGGGGCGCGGAATGAGCAGTTCTTC. Protein product: CASSTRQGARNEQFF.

This clone was picked up one time. V and J are TRBV5-1 and TRBJ1-4, with a weak D call TRBD1 (5 bases). V lost 1 base and J 7 bases, leaving 5 bases between the germline ends. Germline V gives CDR1 SGHRS, CDR2 YFSETQ. CDR3 size: 12 residues. CDR3 sequence: CASSLRGEKLFF. The CDR3 region has the DNA TGCGCCAGCAGCTTGAGGGGTGAAAAACTGTTTTTT.

This sequence joins TRBV6-5 and TRBJ1-1, with D tentatively TRBD1 (6 bases). Trimming pared 7 bases from V and 6 bases from J, leaving 15 bases between. The CDR3 contains 13 residues. Germline values: CDR1 MNHEY, CDR2 SVGAGI. The CDR3 bases are TGTGCCAGCACCAGCAGGGGTTCTGCTGAAGCTTTCTTT. This codes for CASTSRGSAEAFF.

This clone was recorded a few times. The V call is TRBV6-5, the J call TRBJ1-2; 7 positions match TRBD1. The CDR3 loop spans 15 amino acids. Germline V lookup: CDR1 MNHEY, CDR2 SVGAGI. Trimming removed 4 bases from V and 7 bases from J; junction bases left unmatched: 12. The DNA of the CDR3 is TGTGCCAGCAGTTCCCGACAGGGCGACAAGGGTGGCTACACCTTC. The encoded protein is CASSSRQGDKGGYTF.

J is TRBJ1-2 and V is TRBV15; no definite D call. The V end was cut by 6 bases, the J end by 0 bases, with 11 bases between. CDR3 length: 14 residues. The germline gives CDR1 LNHNV, CDR2 YYDKDF (reference sequence). The CDR3 protein is CATRLDKANYGYTF. CDR3 DNA: TGTGCCACCAGGCTCGACAAAGCTAACTATGGCTACACCTTC.

V and J are TRBV6-5 and TRBJ2-1; maybe TRBD1 (6 bases). The CDR3 covers 15 residues. CDR1 MNHEY and CDR2 SVGAGI come from the germline V gene. Between the trimmed V and J ends, which lost 4 bases and 8 bases, there was a span of 18 bases. CDR3 sequence (DNA): TGTGCCAGCAGTTTAACAGGGAGCGTGAGTTATGAGCAGTTCTTC. Its translation is CASSLTGSVSYEQFF.

J is TRBJ1-3 and V is TRBV7-8; no reliable D call. This CDR3 is 16 amino acids long. Germline values: CDR1 SGHVS, CDR2 FQNEAQ. The germline V and J ends were trimmed by 5 bases and 6 bases, with 20 bases remaining between them. The CDR3, as DNA: TGTGCCAGCAGCCAGCGGACGGGTGCCATTTTAAACACCATATATTTT. It specifies CASSQRTGAILNTIYF.

The J gene is TRBJ1-6, the V gene TRBV30; possible D gene TRBD1, 5 bases. This CDR3 spans 13 amino acids. The V and J ends lost 0 bases and 7 bases respectively, with 7 bases between them. Germline loops: CDR1 GTSNPN, CDR2 SVGIG (reference sequence). The CDR3 sequence is CAWSVQVNSPLHF. The CDR3 nucleotides are TGTGCCTGGAGTGTACAGGTGAATTCACCCCTCCACTTT.

The gene calls are TRBV5-1 and TRBJ2-7; tentative D call: TRBD1 (6 bases). Trimming shortened V by 2 bases and J by 3 bases, and 9 bases separated the two germline ends. The CDR3 is 13 amino acids. In germline, CDR1 is SGHRS, CDR2 YFSETQ. The chain's CDR3 is CASSFPGVYEQYF. CDR3 DNA: TGCGCCAGCAGCTTTCCAGGGGTCTACGAGCAGTACTTC.

The J gene is TRBJ1-4, the V gene TRBV11-2; D is possibly TRBD1 (5 bases). V dropped 3 bases and J dropped 2 bases, with 19 bases sitting between them. The CDR3 sequence is 18 residues long. Looked up from germline, CDR1 is SGHAT and CDR2 is FQNNGV. CDR3 region: CASSLKVRVGLTNEKLFF. The CDR3, as DNA: TGTGCCAGCAGCTTGAAGGTCAGGGTCGGGTTGACTAATGAAAAACTGTTTTTT. Full variable domain (missing parts from reference TRBV11-2 and TRBJ1-4): EAGVAQSPRYKIIEKRQSVAFWCNPISGHATLYWYQQILGQGPKLLIQFQNNGVVDDSQLPKDRFSAERLKGVDSTLKIQPAKLEDSAVYLCASSLKVRVGLTNEKLFFGSGTQLSVL.

The chain is built from TRBV2 and TRBJ2-7, with D perhaps matching TRBD1 (5 bases). Germline CDR1 reads SNHLY; CDR2 reads FYNNEI. V was pared by 7 bases and J by 2 bases, with 9 bases between. The CDR3 has 12 amino acids. The CDR3 sequence: CASNQDTYEQYF. The CDR3 nucleotides are TGTGCCAGCAATCAGGACACCTACGAGCAGTACTTC.